This T cell receptor (beta chain) was observed in a study of shared clonotypes between healthy human individuals. Across the whole study: Contributing individuals were a couple of females and a few males aged 18 to 49.

This clone has only one observation. The table came from immunoSEQ multiplex PCR; TCRdb's copy has only in-frame clones and leaves some out. The sample has about 2.5 million clones, around 90% seen once; the top ten hold more than 0.35%. The CDR3 has 13 amino acids. Trimming took off 4 bases at V and 5 bases at J, with 14 bases between the two ends. CDR1 and CDR2 from the germline V gene are GTSNPN and SVGIG (reference sequence). The study drew its donors from healthy HIV-negative adults without recent acute infections or vaccinations. Caucasian adults residing in Nashville, Tennessee made up all the donors.

The chain has TRBV30 and TRBJ2-5, with D perhaps matching TRBD2 (5 bases). The sequence was obtained from a man aged 18 to 30 in good health. Some clones in this sample may be carry-over from other donors' samples. Input material: naive CD4+ T cells from PBMCs. Described subset: CD45RA+ positively selected. The CDR3, as DNA: TGTGCCTGGACTCAGCGGCGACCGGAGACCCAGTACTTC. This encodes CAWTQRRPETQYF.